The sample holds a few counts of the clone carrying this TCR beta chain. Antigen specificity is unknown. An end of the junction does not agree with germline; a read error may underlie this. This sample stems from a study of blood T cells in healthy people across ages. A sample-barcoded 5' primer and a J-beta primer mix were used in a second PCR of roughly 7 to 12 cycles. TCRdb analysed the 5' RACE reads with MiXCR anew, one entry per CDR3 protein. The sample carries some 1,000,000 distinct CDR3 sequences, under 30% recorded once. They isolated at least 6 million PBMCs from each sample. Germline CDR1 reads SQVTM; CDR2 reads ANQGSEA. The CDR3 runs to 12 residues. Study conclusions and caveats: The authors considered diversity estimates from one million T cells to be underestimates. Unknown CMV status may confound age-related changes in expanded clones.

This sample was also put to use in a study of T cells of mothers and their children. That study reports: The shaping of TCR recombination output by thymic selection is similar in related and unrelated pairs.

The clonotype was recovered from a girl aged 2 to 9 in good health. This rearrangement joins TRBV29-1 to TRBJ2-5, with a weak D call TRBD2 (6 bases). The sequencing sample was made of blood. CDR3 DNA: TGCAACGTTGCTCGCGGAGGGGAGACCCAGTACTTC. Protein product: CNVARGGETQYF.